A selection of T cell receptor beta chains follows, all from one sample in a study of OX40 agonist ivuxolimab in advanced cancers. Some clones are missing from TCRdb's copy, which holds only in-frame ones; the method was immunoSEQ multiplex PCR. The sample has approximately 54,000 clones; approximately 91% are singletons. The source material was CD4+ or CD8+ T cells sorted from blood, sampled in a trial of the OX40 agonist ivuxolimab. These TCRs come from an adult with an advanced solid tumor such as melanoma, head and neck, liver or kidney cancer. The CDR3 runs from the conserved cysteine through the conserved F or W. The D gene is left open where the match is weak.

J gene | V gene | D gene | CDR3 protein
TRBJ2-6 | TRBV19 | - | CASRIREISGANVLTF
TRBJ1-4 | TRBV9 | TRBD1 | CASSAGQGTNEKLFF
TRBJ1-2 | TRBV15 | TRBD1 | CATSRASGQRSGYGYTF
TRBJ2-3 | TRBV10-3 | - | CAISDNPTDTQYF
TRBJ2-6 | TRBV29-1 | TRBD1 | CSAEGTGAGANVLTF
TRBJ1-4 | TRBV7-9 | - | CASSIRQSNEKLFF
TRBJ2-1 | TRBV11-3 | - | CASSLGQGSYNEQFF
TRBJ1-1 | TRBV5-4 | TRBD1 | CASSLVGRGDTEAFF
TRBJ2-7 | TRBV7-2 | - | CASSFGGGWYEQYF
TRBJ2-3 | TRBV7-2 | - | CASSLEHFSTDTQYF
TRBJ2-2 | TRBV6-5 | TRBD1 | CASSRQGAGGELFF
TRBJ1-5 | TRBV25-1 | - | CASSAGGYQPQHF
TRBJ2-3 | TRBV20-1 | - | CSATGQNTQYF
TRBJ2-3 | TRBV29-1 | - | CSARTPSTDTQYF
TRBJ1-6 | TRBV2 | - | CASRRNSGSPLHF
TRBJ2-7 | TRBV2 | - | CASSTGSYEQYF
TRBJ2-5 | TRBV5-1 | - | CASSLGGPETQYF
TRBJ1-2 | TRBV5-6 | - | CASSLAGGAIGYGYTF
TRBJ2-7 | TRBV6-5 | - | CASSSGLPVGEQYF
TRBJ1-2 | TRBV5-1 | TRBD1 | CASTALTQGYGYTF
TRBJ2-2 | TRBV11-3 | TRBD2 | CASSFQREGTGELFF
TRBJ1-1 | TRBV30 | TRBD1 | CAWTPDRRNTEAFF
TRBJ2-1 | TRBV28 | - | CASTVNYDEQFF
TRBJ2-5 | TRBV10-3 | - | CAISVEGEWETQYF
TRBJ1-1 | TRBV29-1 | - | CSVEDGRLIGSEAFF
TRBJ2-5 | TRBV11-1 | - | CASSSDPRDSETQYF
TRBJ1-2 | TRBV28 | - | CASSGFYGYTF
TRBJ1-2 | TRBV2 | TRBD1 | CASSQGQGASDYGYTF
TRBJ2-5 | TRBV5-1 | TRBD2 | CASSFSGGAPETQYF
TRBJ1-4 | TRBV5-4 | - | CASSLRGETYEKLFF
TRBJ2-3 | TRBV5-4 | - | CASSEARTDTQYF
TRBJ1-6 | TRBV7-6 | TRBD1 | CASKSTGVSPLHF
TRBJ1-2 | TRBV9 | - | CASSVDPGGSYGYTF
TRBJ2-2 | TRBV18 | TRBD1 | CASSAGTGDTGELFF
TRBJ1-3 | TRBV6-5 | - | CASSYGIQVSGNTIYF
TRBJ1-5 | TRBV4-2 | - | CASSQEGWGQPQHF
TRBJ2-7 | TRBV30 | - | CAWSVDTSSTSAFF
TRBJ2-7 | TRBV9 | TRBD1 | CASSVRDRPSYEQYF
TRBJ2-7 | TRBV30 | - | CASKGGLYEQYF
TRBJ2-5 | TRBV2 | - | CASSLNRWETQYF
TRBJ1-4 | TRBV5-4 | - | CASSLMTATNEKLFF
TRBJ2-7 | TRBV5-4 | TRBD2 | CASNKAGGSYEQYF
TRBJ1-1 | TRBV7-3 | - | CASSNRGVGNTEAFF
TRBJ1-4 | TRBV4-1 | - | CASSQDGAGNEKLFF
TRBJ1-1 | TRBV7-3 | - | CASSYRVGTEAFF
TRBJ2-5 | TRBV5-4 | - | CASSFQNGETQYF
TRBJ1-4 | TRBV19 | TRBD1 | CASTGTGVRLFF
TRBJ2-5 | TRBV2 | TRBD1 | CASSLDRPPRGTQYF
TRBJ2-1 | TRBV29-1 | - | CSVEGTGRANEQFF